This TCR beta chain was retrieved from a study of cytomegalovirus exposure and HLA in healthy donors. Study-wide results and limits: Later analysis identified around 15,000 TCR beta sequences associated with HLA alleles, using a false discovery rate threshold of 0.05. A later analysis found most CMV-associated TCR beta chains apparently HLA-restricted.

Each of the donors was a healthy bone marrow donor. Worth noting for this clone: As yet, its antigen is unknown.

Vbeta (60) and Jbeta (13) primers were used in the PCR. Original analysis: Later work found approximately 87 million unique TCR beta chains, with roughly 11 million shared. Clones were read by immunoSEQ multiplex PCR, and TCRdb kept only the in-frame ones, dropping some. For V, J and clone size, that table is used; D and trimming come from the DNA. The sample includes about 190,000 clones, 60% to 80% seen only once; the top ten take 2.1%. Germline V gene lookup returns CDR1 GTSNPN and CDR2 SVGIG (reference sequence). V gave up 3 bases and J gave up 3 bases; unmatched junction bases: 4. The CDR3 has 14 residues.

This TCR was sampled from a woman aged 25 to 45 in good health and CMV-seropositive. This rearrangement joins TRBV30 to TRBJ2-2; 7 bases match TRBD1. The sequencing sample was made of PBMCs. This CDR3 is CAWRRQGDTGELFF. The CDR3, as DNA: TGTGCCTGGAGAAGGCAGGGGGACACCGGGGAGCTGTTTTTT.